A selection of T cell receptor beta chains follows, all from one sample in a study of cytomegalovirus exposure and HLA in healthy donors. Profiled with immunoSEQ multiplex PCR; TCRdb holds only in-frame clones, not every one. The profile shows 60,000 to 70,000 clones, about 72% of them singletons. The sample consisted of PBMCs. All receptors derive from a man between 45 and 60 years old in good health and CMV-seropositive. CDR3s include the opening cysteine and the closing phenylalanine or tryptophan. Each record gives: D gene, clone size, J gene, V gene, CDR3 DNA, CDR3 protein. The D gene is left open where the match is weak. Only part of the rows carry a size: once, few, many, or a class if the clone is expanded.

>.|once|TRBJ1-1|TRBV6-5
TGTGCCAGCAGTTTATCCCGTGGGGCTTCAGCTTTCTTT
CASSLSRGASAFF
>TRBD2|.|TRBJ2-7|TRBV2
TGTGCCAGCAGTGTAGCGGGAGGGCCAAGTGGGGAGCAGTACTTC
CASSVAGGPSGEQYF
>TRBD1|once|TRBJ1-4|TRBV27
TGTGCCAGCAGTTTATCCCCCTGGGGGACAGACGGAGAAAAACTGTTTTTT
CASSLSPWGTDGEKLFF
>TRBD1|.|TRBJ1-2|TRBV18
TGTGCCAGCTCACCGAATGGACAGGGTGGCGGCTACACCTTC
CASSPNGQGGGYTF
>.|.|TRBJ2-7|TRBV18
TGTGCCAGCTCACAAGCAGGGCTGGGGGAGCAGTACTTC
CASSQAGLGEQYF
>TRBD1|few|TRBJ2-7|TRBV6-6
TGTGCCAGCATTAGGACAGGGGGCTCCGAGCAGTACTTC
CASIRTGGSEQYF
>TRBD2|.|TRBJ2-5|TRBV5-4
TGTGCCAGCAGAACTAGCGGGAGTTGGACCCAGTACTTC
CASRTSGSWTQYF
>.|.|TRBJ1-1|TRBV7-6
TGTGCCAGCAGCTTAGGACAGGAAAACACTGAAGCTTTCTTT
CASSLGQENTEAFF
>.|.|TRBJ1-5|TRBV21-1
TGTGCCAGCAGCTCCCCCCCGGGCCAGGGGGACGGCAATCAGCCCCAGCATTTT
CASSSPPGQGDGNQPQHF
>TRBD1|.|TRBJ2-4|TRBV15
TGTGCCACCAGCAGACCGCGCCCGGGACAGGGTTATAAAAACATTCAGTACTTC
CATSRPRPGQGYKNIQYF
>.|.|TRBJ2-1|TRBV6-5
TGTGCCAGCAGTTACTCAGGACCCGCGGGCAATGAGCAGTTCTTC
CASSYSGPAGNEQFF
>.|.|TRBJ1-2|TRBV7-9
TGTGCCAGCAGCTTCTCGAAGGGACTGGACTATGGCTACACCTTC
CASSFSKGLDYGYTF
>.|.|TRBJ2-5|TRBV27
TGTGCCAGCAGTAGGGCTGGGGCGAGGGAGACCCAGTACTTC
CASSRAGARETQYF
>TRBD1|.|TRBJ1-1|TRBV7-9
TGTGCCAGCAGCCTTGGACAGGGGGACACTGAAGCTTTCTTT
CASSLGQGDTEAFF